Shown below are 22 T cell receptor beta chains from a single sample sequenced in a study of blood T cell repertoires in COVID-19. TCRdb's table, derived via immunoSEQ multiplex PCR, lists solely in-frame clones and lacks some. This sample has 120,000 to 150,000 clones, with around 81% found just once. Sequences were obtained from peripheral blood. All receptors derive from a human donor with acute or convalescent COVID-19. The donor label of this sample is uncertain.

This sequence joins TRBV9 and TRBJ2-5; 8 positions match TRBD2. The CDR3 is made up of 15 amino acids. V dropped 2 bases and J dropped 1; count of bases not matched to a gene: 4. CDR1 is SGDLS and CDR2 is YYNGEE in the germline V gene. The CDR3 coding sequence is TGTGCCAGCAGCGTCGGGGGGGACCTCCAAGAGACCCAGTACTTC. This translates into CASSVGGDLQETQYF.

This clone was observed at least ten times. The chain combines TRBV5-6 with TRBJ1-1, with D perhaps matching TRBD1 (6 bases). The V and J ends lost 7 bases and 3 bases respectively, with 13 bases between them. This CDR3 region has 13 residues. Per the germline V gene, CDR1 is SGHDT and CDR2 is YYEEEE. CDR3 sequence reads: CASGWTADTEAFF. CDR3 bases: TGTGCCAGCGGATGGACAGCCGACACTGAAGCTTTCTTT.

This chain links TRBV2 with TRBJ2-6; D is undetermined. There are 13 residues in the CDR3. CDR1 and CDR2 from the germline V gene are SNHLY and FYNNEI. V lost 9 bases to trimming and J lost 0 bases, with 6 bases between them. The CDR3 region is CARGVSGANVLTF. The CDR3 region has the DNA TGTGCCAGGGGCGTCTCTGGGGCCAACGTCCTGACTTTC.

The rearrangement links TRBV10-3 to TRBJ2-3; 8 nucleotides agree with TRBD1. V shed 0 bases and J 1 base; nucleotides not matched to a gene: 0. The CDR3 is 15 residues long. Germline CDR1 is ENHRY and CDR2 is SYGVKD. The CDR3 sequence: CAISESRGRTDTQYF. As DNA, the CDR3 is TGTGCCATCAGTGAGTCCAGGGGGCGCACAGATACGCAGTATTTT.

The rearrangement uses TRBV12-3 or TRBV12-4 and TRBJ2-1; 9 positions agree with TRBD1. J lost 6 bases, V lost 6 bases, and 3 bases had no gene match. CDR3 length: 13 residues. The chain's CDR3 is CASSLTGGNEQFF. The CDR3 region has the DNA TGTGCCAGCAGCTTGACAGGGGGCAATGAGCAGTTCTTC.

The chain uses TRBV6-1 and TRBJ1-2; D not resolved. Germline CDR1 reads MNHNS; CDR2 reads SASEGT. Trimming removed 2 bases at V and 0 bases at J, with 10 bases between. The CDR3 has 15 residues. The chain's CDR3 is CASSETFSANYGYTF. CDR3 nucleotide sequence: TGTGCCAGCAGTGAAACGTTCTCAGCTAACTATGGCTACACCTTC.

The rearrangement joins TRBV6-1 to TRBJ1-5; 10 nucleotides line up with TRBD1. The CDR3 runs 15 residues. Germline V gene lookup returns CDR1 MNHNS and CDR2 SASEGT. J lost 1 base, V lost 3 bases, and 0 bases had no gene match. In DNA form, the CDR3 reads TGTGCCAGCAGTGAGGGACAGGGGAGCAATCAGCCCCAGCATTTT. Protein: CASSEGQGSNQPQHF.

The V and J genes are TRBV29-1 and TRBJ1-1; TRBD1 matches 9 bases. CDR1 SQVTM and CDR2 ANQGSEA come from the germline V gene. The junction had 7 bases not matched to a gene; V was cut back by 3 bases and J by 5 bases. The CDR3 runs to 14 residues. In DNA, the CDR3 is TGCAGCGTTGACTTCACAGGGGGCAGGACTGAAGCTTTCTTT. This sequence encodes CSVDFTGGRTEAFF.

The CDR3 coding sequence is TGTGCCACCAGTGATGGGGGGGGGTTCACAGATACGCAGTATTTT. Its protein product is CATSDGGGFTDTQYF. The chain couples TRBV24-1 to TRBJ2-3, with 7 bases fitting TRBD2. Germline trimming cut 3 bases from V and 2 bases from J; bases unmatched to any gene: 4. The CDR3 is 15 amino acids. From germline, CDR1 is KGHDR and CDR2 SFDVKD.

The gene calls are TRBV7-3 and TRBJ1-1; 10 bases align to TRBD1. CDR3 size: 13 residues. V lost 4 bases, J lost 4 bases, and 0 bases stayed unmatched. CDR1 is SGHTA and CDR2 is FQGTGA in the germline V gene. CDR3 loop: CASSWTGGTEAFF. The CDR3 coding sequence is TGTGCCAGCAGCTGGACAGGGGGCACTGAAGCTTTCTTT.

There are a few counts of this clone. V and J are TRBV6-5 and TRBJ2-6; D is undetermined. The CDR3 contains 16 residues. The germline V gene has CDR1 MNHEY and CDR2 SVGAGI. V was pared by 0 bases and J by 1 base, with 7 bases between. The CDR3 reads CASSYSLVSGANVLTF. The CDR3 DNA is TGTGCCAGCAGTTACTCCCTAGTATCTGGGGCCAACGTCCTGACTTTC.

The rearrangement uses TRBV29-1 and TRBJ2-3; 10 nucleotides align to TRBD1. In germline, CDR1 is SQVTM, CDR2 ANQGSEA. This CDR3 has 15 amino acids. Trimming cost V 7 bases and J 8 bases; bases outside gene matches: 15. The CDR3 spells CSGRNGQGGIGTQYF. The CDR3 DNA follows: TGCAGCGGACGGAATGGACAGGGGGGGATCGGTACGCAGTATTTT.

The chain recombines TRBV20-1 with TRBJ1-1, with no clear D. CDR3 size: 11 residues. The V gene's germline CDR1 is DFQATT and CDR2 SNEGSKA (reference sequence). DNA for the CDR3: TGCAGAATCCAGCGGATAACTGAAGCTTTCTTT. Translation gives CRIQRITEAFF.

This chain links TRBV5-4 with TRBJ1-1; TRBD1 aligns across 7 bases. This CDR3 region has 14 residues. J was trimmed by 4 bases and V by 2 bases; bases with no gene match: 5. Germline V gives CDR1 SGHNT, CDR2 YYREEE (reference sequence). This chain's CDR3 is CASSFGTVSTEAFF. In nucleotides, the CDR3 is TGTGCCAGCAGCTTCGGGACAGTAAGCACTGAAGCTTTCTTT.

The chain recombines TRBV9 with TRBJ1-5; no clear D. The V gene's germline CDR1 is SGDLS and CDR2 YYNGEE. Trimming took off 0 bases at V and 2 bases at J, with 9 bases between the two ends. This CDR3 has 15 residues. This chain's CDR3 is CASSVGATGNQPQHF. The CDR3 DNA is TGTGCCAGCAGCGTAGGGGCAACCGGCAATCAGCCCCAGCATTTT.

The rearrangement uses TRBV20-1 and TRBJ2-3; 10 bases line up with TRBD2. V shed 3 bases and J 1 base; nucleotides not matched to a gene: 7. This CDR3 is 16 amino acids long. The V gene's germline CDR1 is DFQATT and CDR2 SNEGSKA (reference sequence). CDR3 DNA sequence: TGCAGTGCTAGTACGAGCCTAGCGGGGGGCACAGATACGCAGTATTTT. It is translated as CSASTSLAGGTDTQYF.

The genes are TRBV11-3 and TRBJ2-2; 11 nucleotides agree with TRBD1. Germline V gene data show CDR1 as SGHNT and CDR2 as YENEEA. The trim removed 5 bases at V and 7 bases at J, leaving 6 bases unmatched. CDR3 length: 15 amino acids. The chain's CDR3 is CASSPDRGHIGELFF. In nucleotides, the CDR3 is TGTGCCAGCAGCCCGGACAGGGGGCACATCGGGGAGCTGTTTTTT.

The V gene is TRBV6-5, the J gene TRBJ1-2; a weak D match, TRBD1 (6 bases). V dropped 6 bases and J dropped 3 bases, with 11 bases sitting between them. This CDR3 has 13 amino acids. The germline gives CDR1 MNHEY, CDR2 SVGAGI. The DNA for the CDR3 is TGTGCCAGCAGCCAACAGGGTGACTATGGCTACACCTTC. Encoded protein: CASSQQGDYGYTF.

The DNA of the CDR3 is TGTGCCAGCAGTTTAGGACAGGGTCACACTGAAGCTTTCTTT. Protein sequence: CASSLGQGHTEAFF. The chain has TRBV27 and TRBJ1-1, with 8 bases fitting TRBD1. In germline, CDR1 is MNHEY, CDR2 SMNVEV (reference sequence). Germline trimming cut 2 bases from V and 3 bases from J; bases unmatched to any gene: 2. The CDR3 contains 14 residues.

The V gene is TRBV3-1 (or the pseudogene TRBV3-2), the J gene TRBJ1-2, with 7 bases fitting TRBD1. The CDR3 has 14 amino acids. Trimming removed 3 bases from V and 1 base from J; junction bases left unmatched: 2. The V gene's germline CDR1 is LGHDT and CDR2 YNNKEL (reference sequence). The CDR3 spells CASSQGQLNYGYTF. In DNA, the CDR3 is TGTGCCAGCAGCCAGGGACAGCTTAACTATGGCTACACCTTC.

Written as DNA, the CDR3 is TGTGCCAGCAGCTTAGAGTCTAGCGAGCAGTACGTC. The encoded protein is CASSLESSEQYV. V is TRBV7-9 and J is TRBJ2-7; D not certain. CDR3 length equals 12 residues. Germline-derived CDR1 and CDR2 are SEHNR and FQNEAQ (reference sequence). V was cut by 1 base and J by 6 bases, with 7 bases left in between.

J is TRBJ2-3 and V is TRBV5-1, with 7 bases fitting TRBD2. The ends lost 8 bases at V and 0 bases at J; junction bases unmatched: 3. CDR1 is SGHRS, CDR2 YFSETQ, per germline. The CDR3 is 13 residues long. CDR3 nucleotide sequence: TGCGCCAGTGGACTAGGTAGCACAGATACGCAGTATTTT. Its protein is CASGLGSTDTQYF.